Listed below are T cell receptor beta chains from one sample, sequenced in a study of OX40 agonist ivuxolimab in advanced cancers. The table came from immunoSEQ multiplex PCR; TCRdb's copy has only in-frame clones and leaves some out. The sample records 30,000 to 35,000 clones, approximately 86% being singletons. Sequences were derived from CD4+ or CD8+ T cells sorted from blood, sampled in a trial of the OX40 agonist ivuxolimab. These receptors were collected from an adult with an advanced solid tumor such as melanoma, head and neck, liver or kidney cancer. CDR3s include the opening cysteine and the closing phenylalanine or tryptophan. Each record gives: J gene, V gene, D gene, clone size, CDR3 protein, CDR3 DNA. The D gene is left open where the match is weak. The listing skips clone size in some rows; elsewhere it reads once, few, many or a size class.

TRBJ2-7 | TRBV4-1 | . | . | CASSQIWESSYEQYF | TGCGCCAGCAGCCAAATCTGGGAGAGCTCCTACGAGCAGTACTTC
TRBJ1-2 | TRBV9 | . | few | CASSVETASYGYTF | TGTGCCAGCAGCGTAGAAACGGCCAGCTATGGCTACACCTTC
TRBJ2-7 | TRBV10-1 | . | . | CASSEKGIYEQYF | TGCGCCAGCAGTGAAAAGGGAATTTACGAGCAGTACTTC
TRBJ2-1 | TRBV6-5 | . | once | CASSVRGGTYNEQFF | TGTGCCAGCAGCGTCAGGGGGGGCACCTACAATGAGCAGTTCTTC
TRBJ1-5 | TRBV5-6 | . | few | CASSLGSRGNQPQHF | TGTGCCAGCAGCTTGGGCTCCCGGGGAAATCAGCCCCAGCATTTT
TRBJ2-7 | TRBV6-5 | . | few | CASSYSGASSSYEQYF | TGTGCCAGCAGTTACTCCGGTGCTTCGAGCTCCTACGAGCAGTACTTC
TRBJ1-5 | TRBV28 | . | once | CASSLDRINQPQHF | TGTGCCAGCAGTTTGGACAGAATCAATCAGCCCCAGCATTTT
TRBJ2-5 | TRBV7-9 | . | once | CASSPKRIQETQYF | TGTGCCAGCAGCCCTAAGCGCATCCAAGAGACCCAGTACTTC
TRBJ2-1 | TRBV21-1 | . | . | CASPGLAGPNEQFF | TGTGCCAGCCCAGGACTAGCGGGCCCCAATGAGCAGTTCTTC
TRBJ1-1 | TRBV27 | TRBD1 | . | CASSSPSTGGADTEAFF | TGTGCCAGCAGTTCCCCTTCGACAGGGGGCGCGGACACTGAAGCTTTCTTT
TRBJ2-1 | TRBV5-1 | . | . | CASSWVGRTVDDEQFF | TGCGCCAGCAGCTGGGTCGGTCGGACTGTCGATGATGAGCAGTTCTTC
TRBJ2-7 | TRBV19 | . | . | CASSISPGGYEQYF | TGTGCCAGTAGTATAAGTCCTGGCGGGTACGAGCAGTACTTC
TRBJ2-2 | TRBV7-6 | . | . | CASSLIRGPNTGELFF | TGTGCCAGCAGCTTAATCAGGGGACCGAACACCGGGGAGCTGTTTTTT
TRBJ2-1 | TRBV7-3 | TRBD1 | . | CASSQPGQGGDEQFF | TGTGCCAGCAGCCAGCCGGGACAGGGTGGCGATGAGCAGTTCTTC
TRBJ2-3 | TRBV7-8 | . | . | CASSLVPGGDTQYF | TGTGCCAGCAGCTTAGTCCCCGGTGGAGATACGCAGTATTTT
TRBJ1-2 | TRBV9 | . | . | CASSPRTATNYGYTF | TGTGCCAGCAGCCCCCGGACGGCGACCAACTATGGCTACACCTTC
TRBJ1-1 | TRBV4-3 | . | . | CASSQDPDTEAFF | TGCGCCAGCAGCCAAGACCCAGACACTGAAGCTTTCTTT
TRBJ2-3 | TRBV2 | . | . | CASSEGRTSTDTQYF | TGTGCCAGCAGTGAAGGGCGGACCAGCACAGATACGCAGTATTTT
TRBJ2-5 | TRBV30 | TRBD1 | . | CAWTTGGRGETQYF | TGTGCCTGGACCACAGGGGGAAGGGGAGAGACCCAGTACTTC
TRBJ1-5 | TRBV11-2 | TRBD1 | . | CASSIGTGGVQPQHF | TGTGCCAGCAGCATAGGGACAGGGGGCGTTCAGCCCCAGCATTTT
TRBJ2-2 | TRBV19 | . | . | CASSFRAGFSNTGELFF | TGTGCCAGTAGTTTTCGCGCCGGGTTCTCGAACACCGGGGAGCTGTTTTTT
TRBJ2-5 | TRBV6-1 | . | . | CASSEGMVIQYF | TGTGCCAGCAGTGAAGGGATGGTTATCCAGTACTTC
TRBJ1-1 | TRBV7-9 | . | . | CASSLDGEAFF | TGTGCCAGCAGCTTAGACGGTGAAGCTTTCTTT
TRBJ2-7 | TRBV7-9 | . | . | CASSLGRDSPYEQYF | TGTGCCAGCAGCCTCGGGCGGGACAGCCCCTACGAGCAGTACTTC
TRBJ2-7 | TRBV7-2 | TRBD1 | . | CASSRGQAYEQYF | TGTGCCAGCAGCAGAGGACAGGCCTACGAGCAGTACTTC
TRBJ1-1 | TRBV27 | . | . | CASSLSVGLRGTEAFF | TGTGCCAGCAGTTTATCGGTCGGGCTCCGAGGCACTGAAGCTTTCTTT
TRBJ1-1 | TRBV7-9 | . | . | CASSSSQAELNTEAFF | TGTGCCAGCAGCTCAAGCCAGGCGGAGTTGAACACTGAAGCTTTCTTT
TRBJ2-1 | TRBV14 | . | . | CASSEDGPYNEQFF | TGTGCCAGCAGCGAGGACGGCCCCTACAATGAGCAGTTCTTC
TRBJ1-2 | TRBV27 | TRBD1 | . | CASSLIWGQGDGYTF | TGTGCCAGCAGTTTAATATGGGGACAGGGGGACGGCTACACCTTC
TRBJ2-4 | TRBV6-6 | TRBD1 | . | CASSYGTELSGIQYF | TGTGCCAGCAGTTACGGGACAGAGCTTTCGGGCATTCAGTACTTC
TRBJ2-1 | TRBV2 | TRBD2 | . | CASSLTSGSSYNEQFF | TGTGCCAGCAGCCTGACTAGCGGGAGCTCCTACAATGAGCAGTTCTTC
TRBJ2-3 | TRBV6-5 | . | . | CASSYVGSSTDTQYF | TGTGCCAGCAGTTACGTGGGGTCTAGCACAGATACGCAGTATTTT
TRBJ2-7 | TRBV5-6 | . | once | CASSFSYEQYF | TGTGCCAGCAGCTTCTCCTACGAGCAGTACTTC
TRBJ1-3 | TRBV7-2 | . | . | CASSPFRATGNTIYF | TGTGCCAGCAGTCCTTTCAGGGCTACTGGAAACACCATATATTTT
TRBJ1-4 | TRBV6-1 | . | . | CASRRQVLVGEKLFF | TGTGCCAGCAGGCGACAGGTATTAGTTGGTGAAAAACTGTTTTTT
TRBJ1-1 | TRBV27 | . | once | CASTETGDKDQNTEAFF | TGTGCCAGCACCGAGACCGGGGACAAGGATCAGAACACTGAAGCTTTCTTT
TRBJ2-3 | TRBV9 | . | . | CASSVETDYTQYF | TGTGCCAGCAGCGTAGAGACGGACTATACGCAGTATTTT
TRBJ2-7 | TRBV11-3 | . | . | CASSLGTAGYEQYF | TGTGCCAGCAGCTTAGGAACGGCTGGGTACGAGCAGTACTTC
TRBJ1-2 | TRBV19 | . | . | CASSTPGTEGGYTF | TGTGCCAGTAGTACCCCCGGGACGGAGGGTGGCTACACCTTC
TRBJ2-7 | TRBV7-2 | . | . | CASSPGGLDEQYF | TGTGCCAGCAGCCCGGGGGGCCTCGACGAGCAGTACTTC
TRBJ2-5 | TRBV7-9 | . | . | CASSLEGRQETQYF | TGTGCCAGCAGCCTAGAGGGTAGACAAGAGACCCAGTACTTC
TRBJ1-5 | TRBV6-6 | . | . | CASSYNPGGREQPQHF | TGTGCCAGCAGTTACAACCCCGGGGGACGTGAGCAGCCCCAGCATTTT
TRBJ2-5 | TRBV4-3 | TRBD1 | . | CASSQDGTGGVETQYF | TGCGCCAGCAGCCAAGATGGTACAGGGGGCGTAGAGACCCAGTACTTC
TRBJ2-7 | TRBV2 | . | . | CASRGYEQYF | TGTGCCAGCAGGGGGTACGAGCAGTACTTC
TRBJ2-7 | TRBV4-1 | . | . | CASSQDASGSYEQYF | TGCGCCAGCAGCCAAGACGCCAGCGGGTCCTACGAGCAGTACTTC
TRBJ2-7 | TRBV5-1 | . | . | CASSLLTGQLDYEQYF | TGCGCCAGCAGTCTTTTAACGGGCCAGTTAGACTACGAGCAGTACTTC
TRBJ2-5 | TRBV5-4 | . | . | CASSTLTETQYF | TGTGCCAGCAGTACCCTAACGGAGACCCAGTACTTC
TRBJ2-7 | TRBV6-1 | TRBD2 | . | CASSDEGTSGNLYEQYF | TGTGCCAGCAGTGACGAGGGGACTAGCGGGAATTTATACGAGCAGTACTTC
TRBJ2-1 | TRBV11-3 | . | . | CASSLGGALEQFF | TGTGCCAGCAGCTTAGGGGGGGCTTTGGAGCAGTTCTTC
TRBJ2-3 | TRBV2 | . | once | CASSDRGSFINTQYF | TGTGCCAGCAGTGACAGGGGAAGTTTTATAAATACGCAGTATTTT
TRBJ2-1 | TRBV28 | TRBD1 | . | CASSFRTGRGFF | TGTGCCAGCAGTTTCCGGACAGGGCGGGGGTTCTTC
TRBJ1-6 | TRBV6-5 | . | . | CASSLQGQVHSPLHF | TGTGCCAGCAGCCTTCAGGGGCAGGTCCATTCACCCCTCCACTTT
TRBJ2-5 | TRBV27 | TRBD1 | . | CASSLNGGTDFQETQYF | TGTGCCAGCAGTTTAAATGGTGGGACAGATTTTCAAGAGACCCAGTACTTC
TRBJ1-2 | TRBV7-6 | . | . | CASSDRIKGPEAGYTF | TGTGCCAGCAGCGATCGAATCAAAGGACCCGAAGCTGGCTACACCTTC
TRBJ2-7 | TRBV5-1 | . | . | CASSLTGTYEQYF | TGCGCCAGCAGCTTAACAGGAACCTACGAGCAGTACTTC
TRBJ2-2 | TRBV27 | . | . | CASSSRALRNTGELFF | TGTGCCAGCAGTTCCCGAGCTCTTCGTAACACCGGGGAGCTGTTTTTT
TRBJ2-3 | TRBV7-2 | . | . | CASSFPPGPAPWSQYF | TGTGCCAGCAGCTTTCCTCCGGGCCCCGCCCCGTGGTCGCAGTATTTT
TRBJ2-1 | TRBV5-1 | TRBD2 | . | CASSSWDRLAGDLYNEQFF | TGCGCCAGCAGCTCCTGGGACCGTCTAGCGGGGGACCTCTACAATGAGCAGTTCTTC
TRBJ2-1 | TRBV11-2 | TRBD2 | . | CASSPTSGSWNEQFF | TGTGCCAGCAGCCCGACTAGCGGGAGTTGGAATGAGCAGTTCTTC
TRBJ2-1 | TRBV11-3 | TRBD2 | once | CASSFGLAGGNEQFF | TGTGCCAGCAGCTTTGGACTAGCGGGAGGGAATGAGCAGTTCTTC